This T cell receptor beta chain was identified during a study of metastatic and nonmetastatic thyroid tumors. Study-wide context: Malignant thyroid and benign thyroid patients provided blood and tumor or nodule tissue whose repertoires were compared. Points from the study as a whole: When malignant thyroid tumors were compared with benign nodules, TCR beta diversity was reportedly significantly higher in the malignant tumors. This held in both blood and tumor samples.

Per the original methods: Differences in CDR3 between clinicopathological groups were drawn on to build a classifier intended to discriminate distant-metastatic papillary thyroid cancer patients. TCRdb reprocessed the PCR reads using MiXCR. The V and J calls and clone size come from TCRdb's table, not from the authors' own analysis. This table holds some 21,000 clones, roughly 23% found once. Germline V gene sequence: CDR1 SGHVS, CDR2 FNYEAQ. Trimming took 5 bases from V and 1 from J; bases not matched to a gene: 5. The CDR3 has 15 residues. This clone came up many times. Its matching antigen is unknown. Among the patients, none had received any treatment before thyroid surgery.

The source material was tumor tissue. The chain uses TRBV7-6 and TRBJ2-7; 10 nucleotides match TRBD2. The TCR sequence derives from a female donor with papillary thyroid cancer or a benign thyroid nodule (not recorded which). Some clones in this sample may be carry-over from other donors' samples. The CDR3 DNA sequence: TGTGCCAGCAGCGCCGGGACTAGCGCTTCCTACGAGCAGTACTTC. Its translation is CASSAGTSASYEQYF.